This T cell receptor beta chain was documented in a study of type 1 and type 2 diabetes patients. The PCR template was genomic DNA. Multiplex PCR with 30 forward and 13 reverse primers amplified the TCR beta CDR3. TCRdb fed the multiplex PCR reads into MiXCR, producing one record per CDR3 protein. Of 250,000 to 300,000 distinct CDR3 sequences listed, approximately 45% are singletons. This clonotype was found a few times. This CDR3 has 14 amino acids. Trimming took off 6 bases at V and 4 bases at J, with 15 bases between the two ends. Germline CDR1 and CDR2: DFQATT and SNEGSKA (reference sequence). V is TRBV20-1 and J is TRBJ1-4; TRBD1 is a possible D gene (5 bases). This receptor was taken from a man aged 18 to 29 with type 2 diabetes. The sample consisted of peripheral blood mononuclear cells (PBMCs). The CDR3 is CSAHTFGGNEKLFF. Written as DNA, the CDR3 is TGCAGTGCCCACACATTTGGGGGTAATGAAAAACTGTTTTTT.